This TCR beta chain was captured by sequencing in a study of cytotoxic CD8 clonotypes in ibrutinib-treated CLL. Study-wide background: Per sample, productive templates averaged around 260,000 and productive rearrangements averaged 94,082. Whole-study results and caveats: Baseline-level clonality went beyond age-matched healthy donors and moved in step with circulating CD8+ T-cell counts.

Worth noting for this clone: Its antigen is not known.

Sequenced by immunoSEQ multiplex PCR; TCRdb stores in-frame clones only, minus some. The data contain fewer than 400,000 clones, about 61% of them seen just once; the ten biggest clones take up around 6.5%. V was clipped by 2 bases and J by 2 bases, with 10 bases between them. Germline V gene data show CDR1 as MNHEY and CDR2 as SVGAGI. The CDR3 contains 14 residues. The sample in question was PBMCs, obtained after 36 months of ibrutinib treatment. This receptor was obtained from a human donor with chronic lymphocytic leukemia. V and J are TRBV6-5 and TRBJ2-7; D gene ambiguous. The CDR3 here is CASSYPPNPYEQYF. The CDR3 DNA follows: TGTGCCAGCAGTTACCCCCCCAACCCCTACGAGCAGTACTTC.